The rows below give T cell receptor beta chains drawn from one sample of a study of blood T cell repertoires in COVID-19. The method was immunoSEQ multiplex PCR; TCRdb's version includes in-frame clones alone and lacks a portion of them. Among 250,000 to 400,000 clones listed, 85% were seen once. Sequenced input: PBMCs or T cells enriched from blood (not recorded which). These receptors were taken from a woman in her twenties or thirties who had been exposed to COVID-19. The CDR3 runs from the conserved cysteine through the conserved F or W. The D gene is left open where the match is weak. Size tells how often a clone was seen (once, few, many) or the class of an expanded clone, and some rows leave it out.

D | J | size | V | DNA | CDR3
. | TRBJ2-7 | . | TRBV4-2 | TGTGCCAGCAGCTCAACAGCCACCTACGAGCAGTACTTC | CASSSTATYEQYF
TRBD1 | TRBJ1-5 | . | TRBV7-8 | TGTGCCAGCAGCTTCGCGACAGGGGTCAATCAGCCCCAGCATTTT | CASSFATGVNQPQHF
TRBD1 | TRBJ1-5 | . | TRBV28 | TGTGCCAGCAGGCTACAGGGGACTCATCAGCCCCAGCATTTT | CASRLQGTHQPQHF
TRBD1 | TRBJ1-4 | . | TRBV12-3/TRBV12-4 | TGTGCCAGCAGTTTGTTACAGGGGGCATTATTTTTT | CASSLLQGALFF
TRBD1 | TRBJ1-3 | . | TRBV28 | TGTGCCAGCAGTCCGACAGGGGTTGGAAACACCATATATTTT | CASSPTGVGNTIYF
TRBD1 | TRBJ2-3 | . | TRBV7-6 | TGTGCCAGCAGCCCTGAGGGGGCACTGGGGTTGGATACGCAGTATTTT | CASSPEGALGLDTQYF
. | TRBJ1-1 | . | TRBV7-9 | TGTGCCAGCAGCTTAGTTCAAGGGGGTGAAACTGAAGCTTTCTTT | CASSLVQGGETEAFF
. | TRBJ2-3 | . | TRBV4-2 | TGTGCCAGCAGCCAACATGGCACAGATACGCAGTATTTT | CASSQHGTDTQYF
TRBD1 | TRBJ2-7 | . | TRBV18 | TGTGCCAGCTCGCCTACAGGGGGTCCCTACGAGCAGTACTTC | CASSPTGGPYEQYF
. | TRBJ1-6 | . | TRBV25-1 | TGTGCCAGCAGTGACTCGAGGGGGAATAATTCACCCCTCCACTTT | CASSDSRGNNSPLHF
TRBD1 | TRBJ1-2 | once | TRBV7-9 | TGTGCCAGCAGCTTAGCGATCGGGACAGCTCGGAATGGCTACACCTTC | CASSLAIGTARNGYTF
. | TRBJ1-1 | . | TRBV6-1 | TGTGCCAGCAGTGAACTCGGAGTGGGAGTGAACACTGAAGCTTTCTTT | CASSELGVGVNTEAFF
TRBD1 | TRBJ1-1 | . | TRBV30 | TGTGCCTGGAGTGATTGGGGCGACAGGGCCACTGAAGCTTTCTTT | CAWSDWGDRATEAFF
TRBD1 | TRBJ2-7 | . | TRBV12-3/TRBV12-4 | TGTGCCAGCAGCCGGTATGGACAGGGCGAGCAGTACTTC | CASSRYGQGEQYF
TRBD1 | TRBJ2-4 | . | TRBV3-1/TRBV3-2 | TGTGCCAGCAGCGGACAGGGGATGGTCGACAAAAACATTCAGTACTTC | CASSGQGMVDKNIQYF
. | TRBJ1-1 | . | TRBV9 | TGTGCCAGCAGCGTAGGGGCAGAGAACACTGAAGCTTTCTTT | CASSVGAENTEAFF
. | TRBJ2-3 | once | TRBV2 | TGTGCCAGCAGTGAAGATCTGGGCTTCTTCACAGATACGCAGTATTTT | CASSEDLGFFTDTQYF
TRBD2 | TRBJ2-5 | . | TRBV6-5 | TGTGCCAGCAGTACTAGCGGGCCCGAAGAGACCCAGTACTTC | CASSTSGPEETQYF
TRBD1 | TRBJ1-2 | once | TRBV4-1 | TGCGCCAGCAGCCTGAGAGGGGGCCCTTCAGCTAACTATGGCTACACCTTC | CASSLRGGPSANYGYTF
TRBD1 | TRBJ1-3 | . | TRBV19 | TGTGCCAGTAATAAGGACAGGGGGAGTGGAAACACCATATATTTT | CASNKDRGSGNTIYF
. | TRBJ2-3 | . | TRBV7-2 | TGTGCCAGCGGTACCCGAGTTGATACGCAGTATTTT | CASGTRVDTQYF
. | TRBJ2-1 | . | TRBV6-1 | TGTGCCAGCAGTGAACGAGCGGACGTGGAGCAGTTCTTC | CASSERADVEQFF
TRBD1 | TRBJ1-5 | once | TRBV5-1 | TGCGCCAGCAGGCCTACGGGACAGTTGAATCAGCCCCAGCATTTT | CASRPTGQLNQPQHF
. | TRBJ1-1 | . | TRBV2 | TGTGCCAGCAGTGAAGAGGGACATAAGAACACTGAAGCTTTCTTT | CASSEEGHKNTEAFF
. | TRBJ1-1 | . | TRBV30 | TGTGCCTGGAGTTCACCCAGCGATGGAGCTTTCTTT | CAWSSPSDGAFF
. | TRBJ1-5 | . | TRBV28 | TGTGCCAGCAGTCCATGGGGGAGGGGATATAGCAATCAGCCCCAGCATTTT | CASSPWGRGYSNQPQHF
. | TRBJ1-5 | . | TRBV3-1/TRBV3-2 | TGTGCCAGCAGCCCACAGGGACGGGAGCCCCAGCATTTT | CASSPQGREPQHF
. | TRBJ2-7 | once | TRBV6-5 | TGTGCCAGCAAAGAGAATTACGAGCAGTACTTC | CASKENYEQYF
. | TRBJ1-1 | once | TRBV21-1 | TGTGCCAGCAGCCCGTCAGTAGACAGGGGGCTTGACACTGAAGCTTTCTTT | CASSPSVDRGLDTEAFF
TRBD1 | TRBJ1-5 | . | TRBV2 | TGTGCCAGCAGTAGGGCAAGGACAGGGAATCAGCCCCAGCATTTT | CASSRARTGNQPQHF
TRBD1 | TRBJ1-2 | once | TRBV30 | TGTGCCTGGTCTGTTCGGGGGACAGGGGCTTTCCCCTACACCTTC | CAWSVRGTGAFPYTF
. | TRBJ1-6 | once | TRBV2 | TGTGCCAGCAGTGGCCCCCTGGACAGAGGGGCCCCGTCCTCAAATTCACCCCTCCACTTT | CASSGPLDRGAPSSNSPLHF
TRBD1 | TRBJ2-7 | . | TRBV5-1 | TGCGCCAGCAGCCCCTCGACAGGGTACGAGCAGTACTTC | CASSPSTGYEQYF
TRBD2 | TRBJ2-3 | . | TRBV7-2 | TGTGCCAGCAGCTTAGTCGCTAGCGGGTCTTCTAGCACAGATACGCAGTATTTT | CASSLVASGSSSTDTQYF
. | TRBJ2-6 | . | TRBV7-6 | TGTGCCAGCAGCTTAGGGAGCTCGGGCTCTGGGGCCAACGTCCTGACTTTC | CASSLGSSGSGANVLTF
. | TRBJ1-2 | few | TRBV7-2 | TGTGCCAGCAGCTTAGTAGCTAACTATGGCTACACCTTC | CASSLVANYGYTF
TRBD1 | TRBJ1-5 | once | TRBV5-6 | TGTGCCAGCAGCTTGGGTACCGGGACAGGGGGCATTAATCAGCATTTT | CASSLGTGTGGINQHF
TRBD1 | TRBJ2-4 | . | TRBV5-6 | TGTGCCAGCAGCTGGAGAACCGACAGGGCTCAGTACTTC | CASSWRTDRAQYF
. | TRBJ1-2 | once | TRBV2 | TGTGCCAGCCACGAGGGCATTAACTATGGCTACACCTTC | CASHEGINYGYTF
. | TRBJ1-2 | . | TRBV28 | TGTGCCACCTCGACGGCCGGGGGCTACACCTTC | CATSTAGGYTF
. | TRBJ1-2 | . | TRBV7-9 | TGTGCCAGCAGCTTAGATCAGGGGTGGAATGGCTACACCTTC | CASSLDQGWNGYTF
TRBD1 | TRBJ1-5 | . | TRBV6-2/TRBV6-3 | TGTGCCAGCAGCGGACAGGAGCATCAGCCCCAGCATTTT | CASSGQEHQPQHF
. | TRBJ1-2 | . | TRBV4-1 | TGCGCCAGCAGCCAAGTGGGCATTAACTATGGCTACACCTTC | CASSQVGINYGYTF
TRBD1 | TRBJ1-2 | . | TRBV19 | TGTGCCAGTATTCCCCACGACAGGGGTTATGGCTACACCTTC | CASIPHDRGYGYTF
. | TRBJ1-5 | . | TRBV4-1 | TGCGCCAGCAGCCAAGTGGGAGAGAATAGCAATCAGCCCCAGCATTTT | CASSQVGENSNQPQHF
. | TRBJ1-6 | . | TRBV7-6 | TGTGCCAGCAGCGCCCGAATGGCCTCACCCCTCCACTTT | CASSARMASPLHF
. | TRBJ1-3 | . | TRBV7-9 | TGTGCCAGCAGCTTCCCCCTCAGAGGAAACACCATATATTTT | CASSFPLRGNTIYF
. | TRBJ2-7 | . | TRBV5-1 | TGCGCCAGCAGCTTGGAGGGCCAGGGTAATCTATACGAGCAGTACTTC | CASSLEGQGNLYEQYF
. | TRBJ2-7 | . | TRBV21-1 | TGTGCCAGCACCATTTACGAGCAGTACTTC | CASTIYEQYF
. | TRBJ2-1 | . | TRBV7-9 | TGTGCCAGCAGCTTAGTTTGGACTTTAACCTACAATGAGCAGTTCTTC | CASSLVWTLTYNEQFF
TRBD1 | TRBJ1-4 | . | TRBV30 | TGTGCCTGGAGTAGAGACAGGGGGTCGGTAGTTCGCGAAAAACTGTTTTTT | CAWSRDRGSVVREKLFF
TRBD1 | TRBJ2-7 | . | TRBV5-5 | TGTGCCAGCAGCTTGGCCCGGACAGGGGTGAACGAGCAGTACTTC | CASSLARTGVNEQYF
TRBD2 | TRBJ2-7 | . | TRBV6-5 | TGTGCCACCGGGAGGAGGGAAGCCGAGCAGTACTTC | CATGRREAEQYF
TRBD1 | TRBJ1-5 | . | TRBV5-8 | TGTGCCAGCAGCGCAACCGGGACAGGGATCAATCAGCCCCAGCATTTT | CASSATGTGINQPQHF